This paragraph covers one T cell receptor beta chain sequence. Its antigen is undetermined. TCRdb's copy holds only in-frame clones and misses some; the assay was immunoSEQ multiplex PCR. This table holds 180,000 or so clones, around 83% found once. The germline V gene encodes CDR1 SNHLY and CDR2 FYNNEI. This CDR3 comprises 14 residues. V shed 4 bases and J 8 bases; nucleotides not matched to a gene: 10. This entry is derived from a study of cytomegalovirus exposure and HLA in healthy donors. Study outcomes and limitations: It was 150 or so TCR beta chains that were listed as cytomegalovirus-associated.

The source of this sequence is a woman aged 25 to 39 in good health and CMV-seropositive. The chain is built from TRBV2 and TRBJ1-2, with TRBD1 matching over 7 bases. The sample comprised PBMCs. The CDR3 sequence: CASSVDRERWGYTF. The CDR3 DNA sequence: TGTGCCAGCAGTGTCGACAGGGAGCGTTGGGGCTACACCTTC.